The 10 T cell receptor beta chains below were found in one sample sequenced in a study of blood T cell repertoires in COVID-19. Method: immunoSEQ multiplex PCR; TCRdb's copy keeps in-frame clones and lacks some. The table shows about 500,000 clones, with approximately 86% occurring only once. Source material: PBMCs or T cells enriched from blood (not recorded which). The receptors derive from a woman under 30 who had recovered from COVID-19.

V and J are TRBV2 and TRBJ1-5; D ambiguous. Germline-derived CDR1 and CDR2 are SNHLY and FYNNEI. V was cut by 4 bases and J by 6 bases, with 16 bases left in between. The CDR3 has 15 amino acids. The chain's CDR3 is CASSAGEEVGQPQHF. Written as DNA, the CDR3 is TGTGCCAGCAGTGCCGGGGAAGAAGTCGGTCAGCCCCAGCATTTT.

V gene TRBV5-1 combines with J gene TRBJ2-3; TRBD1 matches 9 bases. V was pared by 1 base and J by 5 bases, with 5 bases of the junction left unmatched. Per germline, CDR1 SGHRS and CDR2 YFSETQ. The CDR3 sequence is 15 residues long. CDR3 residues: CASSLYRGQEDTQYF. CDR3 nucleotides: TGCGCCAGCAGCTTGTACAGGGGGCAAGAAGATACGCAGTATTTT.

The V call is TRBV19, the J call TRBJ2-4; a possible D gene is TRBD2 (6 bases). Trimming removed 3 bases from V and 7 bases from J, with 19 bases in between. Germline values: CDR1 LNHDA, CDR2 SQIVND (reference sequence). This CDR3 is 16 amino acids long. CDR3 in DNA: TGTGCCAGTAGTATTACCCCCAGCGGGTCCGCGAACATTCAGTACTTC. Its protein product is CASSITPSGSANIQYF.

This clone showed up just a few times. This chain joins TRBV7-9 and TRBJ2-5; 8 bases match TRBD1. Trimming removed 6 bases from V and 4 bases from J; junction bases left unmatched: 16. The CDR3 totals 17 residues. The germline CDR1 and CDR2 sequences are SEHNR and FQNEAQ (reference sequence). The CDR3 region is CASSPGQGGGIRETQYF. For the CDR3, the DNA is TGTGCCAGCAGTCCTGGACAGGGAGGAGGAATAAGAGAGACCCAGTACTTC.

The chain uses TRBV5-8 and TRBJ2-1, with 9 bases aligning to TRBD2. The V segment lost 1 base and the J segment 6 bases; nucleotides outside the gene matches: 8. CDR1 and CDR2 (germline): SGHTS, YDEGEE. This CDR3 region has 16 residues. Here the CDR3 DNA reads TGTGCCAGCAGCTTGTTCGGTAGCGGGGGTACCAATGAGCAGTTCTTC. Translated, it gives CASSLFGSGGTNEQFF.

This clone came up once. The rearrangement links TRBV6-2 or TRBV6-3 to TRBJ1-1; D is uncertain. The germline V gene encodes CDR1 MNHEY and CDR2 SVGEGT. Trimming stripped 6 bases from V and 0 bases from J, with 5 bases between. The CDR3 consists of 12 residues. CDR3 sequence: CASSRLNTEAFF. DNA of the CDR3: TGTGCCAGCAGCCGGCTGAACACTGAAGCTTTCTTT.

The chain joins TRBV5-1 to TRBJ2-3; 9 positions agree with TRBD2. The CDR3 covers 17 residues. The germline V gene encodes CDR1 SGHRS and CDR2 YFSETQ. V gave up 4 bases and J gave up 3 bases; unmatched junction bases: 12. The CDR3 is CASSLAGGNVWTDTQYF. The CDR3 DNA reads TGCGCCAGCAGCCTGGCGGGGGGGAACGTGTGGACAGATACGCAGTATTTT.

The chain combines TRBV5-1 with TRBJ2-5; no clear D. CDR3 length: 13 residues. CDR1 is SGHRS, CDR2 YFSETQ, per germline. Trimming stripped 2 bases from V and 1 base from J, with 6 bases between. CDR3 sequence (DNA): TGCGCCAGCAGCTTTGCCAGCCAAGAGACCCAGTACTTC. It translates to CASSFASQETQYF.

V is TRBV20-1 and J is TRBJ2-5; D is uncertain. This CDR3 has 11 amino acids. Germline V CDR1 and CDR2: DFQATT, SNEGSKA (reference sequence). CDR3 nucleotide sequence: TGCAGCTCCCTGTACCAAGAGACCCAGTACTTC. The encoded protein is CSSLYQETQYF.

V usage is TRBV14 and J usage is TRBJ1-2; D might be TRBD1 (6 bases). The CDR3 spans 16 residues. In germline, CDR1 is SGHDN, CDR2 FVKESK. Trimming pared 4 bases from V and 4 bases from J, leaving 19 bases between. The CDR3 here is CASSLTLGFRGYGYTF. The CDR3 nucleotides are TGTGCCAGCAGCCTCACCTTAGGGTTCAGGGGCTATGGCTACACCTTC.